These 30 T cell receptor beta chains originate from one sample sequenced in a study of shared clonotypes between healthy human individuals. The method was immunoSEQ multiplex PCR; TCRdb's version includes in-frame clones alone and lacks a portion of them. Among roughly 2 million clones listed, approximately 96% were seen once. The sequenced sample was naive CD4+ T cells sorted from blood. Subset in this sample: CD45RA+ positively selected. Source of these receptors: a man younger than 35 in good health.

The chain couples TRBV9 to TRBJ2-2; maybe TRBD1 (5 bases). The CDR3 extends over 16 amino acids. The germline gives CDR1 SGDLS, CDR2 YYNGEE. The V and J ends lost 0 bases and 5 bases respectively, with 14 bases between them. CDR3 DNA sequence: TGTGCCAGCAGCGTAGGTATCGGTAGGGGAACCGGGGAGCTGTTTTTT. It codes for CASSVGIGRGTGELFF.

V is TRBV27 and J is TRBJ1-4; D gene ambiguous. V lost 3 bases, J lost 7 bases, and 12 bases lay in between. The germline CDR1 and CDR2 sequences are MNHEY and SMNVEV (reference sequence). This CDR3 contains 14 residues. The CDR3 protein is CASSFFRGGEKLFF. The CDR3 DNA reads TGTGCCAGCAGTTTCTTTCGGGGAGGTGAAAAACTGTTTTTT.

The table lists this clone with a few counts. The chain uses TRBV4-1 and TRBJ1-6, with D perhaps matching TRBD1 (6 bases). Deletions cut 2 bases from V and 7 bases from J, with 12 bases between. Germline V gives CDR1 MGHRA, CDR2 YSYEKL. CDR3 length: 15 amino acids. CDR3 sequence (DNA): TGCGCCAGCAGCCAAAGAGAGGGGGGCAATTCACCCCTCCACTTT. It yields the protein CASSQREGGNSPLHF.

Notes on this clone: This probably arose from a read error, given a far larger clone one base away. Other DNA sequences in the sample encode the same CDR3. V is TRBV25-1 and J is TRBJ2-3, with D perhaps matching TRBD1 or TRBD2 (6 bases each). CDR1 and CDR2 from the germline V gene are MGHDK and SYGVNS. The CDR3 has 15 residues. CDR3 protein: CASSDGGGWTDTQYF. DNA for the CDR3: TGTGCCAGTAGTGACGGAGGGGGTTGGACAGATACGCAGTATTTT.

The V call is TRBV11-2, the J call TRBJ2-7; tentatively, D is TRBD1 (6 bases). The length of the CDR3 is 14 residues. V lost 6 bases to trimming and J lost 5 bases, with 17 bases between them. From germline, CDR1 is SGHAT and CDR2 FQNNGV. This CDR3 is CASSFQYRAHEQYF. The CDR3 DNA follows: TGTGCCAGCAGTTTTCAATACAGGGCCCACGAGCAGTACTTC.

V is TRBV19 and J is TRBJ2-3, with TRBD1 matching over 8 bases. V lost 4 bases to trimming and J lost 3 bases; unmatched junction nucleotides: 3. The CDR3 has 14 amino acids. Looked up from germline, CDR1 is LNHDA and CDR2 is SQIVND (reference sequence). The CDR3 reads CASSRTGWTDTQYF. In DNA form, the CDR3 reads TGTGCCAGTAGTAGGACAGGGTGGACAGATACGCAGTATTTT.

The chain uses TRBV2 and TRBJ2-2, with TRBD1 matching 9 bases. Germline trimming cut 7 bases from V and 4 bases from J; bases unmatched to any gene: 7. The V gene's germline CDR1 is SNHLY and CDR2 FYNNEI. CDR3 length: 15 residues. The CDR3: CASIQQGAGTGELFF. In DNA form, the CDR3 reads TGTGCCAGCATTCAACAGGGGGCTGGCACCGGGGAGCTGTTTTTT.

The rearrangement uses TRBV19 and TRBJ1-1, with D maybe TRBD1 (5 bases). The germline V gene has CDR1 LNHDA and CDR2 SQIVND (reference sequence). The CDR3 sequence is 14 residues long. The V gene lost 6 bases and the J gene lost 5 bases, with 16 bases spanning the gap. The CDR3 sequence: CASRGTGVPTEAFF. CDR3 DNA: TGTGCCAGTAGAGGCACGGGGGTTCCGACTGAAGCTTTCTTT. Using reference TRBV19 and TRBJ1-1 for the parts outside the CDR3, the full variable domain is DGGITQSPKYLFRKEGQNVTLSCEQNLNHDAMYWYRQDPGQGLRLIYYSQIVNDFQKGDIAEGYSVSREKKESFPLTVTSAQKNPTAFYLCASRGTGVPTEAFFGQGTRLTVV.

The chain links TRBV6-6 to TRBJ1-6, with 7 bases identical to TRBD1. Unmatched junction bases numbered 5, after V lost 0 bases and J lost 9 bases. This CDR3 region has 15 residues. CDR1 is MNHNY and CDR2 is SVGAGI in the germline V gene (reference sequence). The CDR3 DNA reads TGTGCCAGCAGTTACTCTGGCAGGACAGGTTCACCCCTCCACTTT. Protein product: CASSYSGRTGSPLHF.

The CDR3 here is CASSDQLNTGELFF. As DNA, the CDR3 is TGTGCCAGCAGTGATCAGCTTAACACCGGGGAGCTGTTTTTT. The rearrangement joins TRBV6-4 to TRBJ2-2; no clear D gene. Looked up from germline, CDR1 is MRHNA and CDR2 is SNTAGT. The CDR3 contains 14 residues. Trimming shortened V by 3 bases and J by 2 bases, and 7 bases separated the two germline ends.

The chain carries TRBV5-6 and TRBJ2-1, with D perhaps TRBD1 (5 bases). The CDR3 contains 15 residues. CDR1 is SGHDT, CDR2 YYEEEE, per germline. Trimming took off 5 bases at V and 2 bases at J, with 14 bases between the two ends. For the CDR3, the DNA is TGTGCCAGCAGAGCTTGGTACAGGACCTACAATGAGCAGTTCTTC. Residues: CASRAWYRTYNEQFF.

The CDR3 reads CASSISNAGELFF. The DNA for the CDR3 is TGCGCCAGCAGCATATCAAACGCCGGGGAGCTGTTTTTT. J is TRBJ2-2 and V is TRBV10-1, with unresolved D. Germline CDR1 is WNHNN and CDR2 is SYGVQD (reference sequence). This CDR3 has 13 residues. Trimming shortened V by 6 bases and J by 6 bases, and 11 bases separated the two germline ends.

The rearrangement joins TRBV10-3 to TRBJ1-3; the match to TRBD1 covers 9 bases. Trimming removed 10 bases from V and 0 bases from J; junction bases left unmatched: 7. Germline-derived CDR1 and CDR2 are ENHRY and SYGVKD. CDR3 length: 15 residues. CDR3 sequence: CATITGGNSGNTIYF. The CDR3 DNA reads TGTGCCACCATAACAGGGGGCAACTCTGGAAACACCATATATTTT.

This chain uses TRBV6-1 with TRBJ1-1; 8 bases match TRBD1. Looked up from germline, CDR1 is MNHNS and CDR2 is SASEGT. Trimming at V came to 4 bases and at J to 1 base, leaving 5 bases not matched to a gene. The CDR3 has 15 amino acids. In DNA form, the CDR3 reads TGTGCCAGCAGTGTGGACAGGGTCAGGAACACTGAAGCTTTCTTT. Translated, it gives CASSVDRVRNTEAFF.

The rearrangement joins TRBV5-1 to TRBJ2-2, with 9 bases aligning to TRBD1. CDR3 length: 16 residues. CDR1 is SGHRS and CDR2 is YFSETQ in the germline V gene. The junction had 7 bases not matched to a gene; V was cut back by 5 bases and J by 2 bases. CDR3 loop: CASSQTGGSNTGELFF. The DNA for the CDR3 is TGCGCCAGCAGTCAAACAGGGGGCTCTAACACCGGGGAGCTGTTTTTT.

The CDR3 loop is CASRVDRATGFYEQYF. The CDR3, as DNA: TGTGCCAGCAGAGTGGACAGGGCGACAGGCTTCTACGAGCAGTACTTC. The chain is built from TRBV2 and TRBJ2-7; 8 bases are shared with TRBD1. Germline values: CDR1 SNHLY, CDR2 FYNNEI. The junction had 13 bases not matched to a gene; V was cut back by 6 bases and J by 3 bases. This CDR3 is built from 16 residues.

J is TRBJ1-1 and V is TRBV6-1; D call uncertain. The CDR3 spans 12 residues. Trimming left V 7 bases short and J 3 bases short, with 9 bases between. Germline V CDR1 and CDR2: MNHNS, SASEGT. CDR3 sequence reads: CASNWGDTEAFF. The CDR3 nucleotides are TGTGCCAGCAATTGGGGAGACACTGAAGCTTTCTTT.

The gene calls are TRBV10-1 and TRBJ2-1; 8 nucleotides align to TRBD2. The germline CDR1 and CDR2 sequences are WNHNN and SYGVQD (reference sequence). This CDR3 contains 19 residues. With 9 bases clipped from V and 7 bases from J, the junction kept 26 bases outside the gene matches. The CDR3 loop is CARGSKRVGVAVAGNEQFF. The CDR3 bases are TGCGCCAGGGGGTCCAAAAGGGTGGGTGTTGCGGTAGCGGGGAATGAGCAGTTCTTC.

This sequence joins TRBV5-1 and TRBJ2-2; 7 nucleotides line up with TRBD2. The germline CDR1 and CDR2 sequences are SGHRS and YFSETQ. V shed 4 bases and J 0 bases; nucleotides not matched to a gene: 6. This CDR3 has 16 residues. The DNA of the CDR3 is TGCGCCAGCAGCCCAAGACTAGCTGCGAACACCGGGGAGCTGTTTTTT. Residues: CASSPRLAANTGELFF.

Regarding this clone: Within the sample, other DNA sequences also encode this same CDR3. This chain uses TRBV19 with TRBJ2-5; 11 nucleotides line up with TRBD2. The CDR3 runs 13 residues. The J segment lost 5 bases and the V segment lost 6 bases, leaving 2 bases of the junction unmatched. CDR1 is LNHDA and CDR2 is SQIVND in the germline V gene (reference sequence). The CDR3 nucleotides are TGTGCCAGTAGACTAGCGGGAGTTGAGACCCAGTACTTC. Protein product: CASRLAGVETQYF.

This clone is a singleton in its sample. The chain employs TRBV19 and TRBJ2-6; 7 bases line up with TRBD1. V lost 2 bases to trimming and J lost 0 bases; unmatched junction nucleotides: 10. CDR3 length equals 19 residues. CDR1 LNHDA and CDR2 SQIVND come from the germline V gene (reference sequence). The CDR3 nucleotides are TGTGCCAGTAGTATAAGGAGTAACAGGGGCGTCTCTGGGGCCAACGTCCTGACTTTC. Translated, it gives CASSIRSNRGVSGANVLTF.

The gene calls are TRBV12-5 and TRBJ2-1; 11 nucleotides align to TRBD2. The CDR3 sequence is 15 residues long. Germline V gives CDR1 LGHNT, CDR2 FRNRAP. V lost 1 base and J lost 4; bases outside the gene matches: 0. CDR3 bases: TGTGCTAGTGGTTTGGGACTAGCGGGGTACAATGAGCAGTTCTTC. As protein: CASGLGLAGYNEQFF.

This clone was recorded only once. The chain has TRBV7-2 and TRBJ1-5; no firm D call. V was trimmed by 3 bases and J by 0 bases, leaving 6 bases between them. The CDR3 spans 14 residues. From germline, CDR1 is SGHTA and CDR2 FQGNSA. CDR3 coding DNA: TGTGCCAGCAGCTTCACCAATAGCAATCAGCCCCAGCATTTT. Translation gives CASSFTNSNQPQHF.

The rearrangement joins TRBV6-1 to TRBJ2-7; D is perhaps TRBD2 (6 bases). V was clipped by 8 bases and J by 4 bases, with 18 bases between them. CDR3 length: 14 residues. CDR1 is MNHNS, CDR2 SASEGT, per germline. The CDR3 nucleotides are TGTGCCAGCCCGAGACGGGGGATCGTTTACGAGCAGTACTTC. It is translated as CASPRRGIVYEQYF.

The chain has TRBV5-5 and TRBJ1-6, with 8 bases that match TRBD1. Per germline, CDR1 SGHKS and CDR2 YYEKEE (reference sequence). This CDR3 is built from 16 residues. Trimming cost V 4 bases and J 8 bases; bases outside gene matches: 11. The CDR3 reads CASSPGQGGNHSPLHF. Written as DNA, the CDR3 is TGTGCCAGCAGCCCCGGACAGGGAGGAAATCATTCACCCCTCCACTTT.

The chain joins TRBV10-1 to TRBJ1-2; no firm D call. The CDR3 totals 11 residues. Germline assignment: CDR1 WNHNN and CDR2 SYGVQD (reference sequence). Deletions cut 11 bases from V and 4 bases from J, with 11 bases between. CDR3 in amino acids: CAGGLLYGYTF. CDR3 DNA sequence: TGCGCCGGCGGCTTACTCTATGGCTACACCTTC.

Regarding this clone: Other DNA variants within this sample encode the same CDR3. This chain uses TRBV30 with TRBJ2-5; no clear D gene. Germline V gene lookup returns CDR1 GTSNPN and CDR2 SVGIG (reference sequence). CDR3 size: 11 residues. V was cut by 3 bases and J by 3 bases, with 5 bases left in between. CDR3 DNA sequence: TGTGCCTGGAGCAGAGAAGAGACCCAGTACTTC. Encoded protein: CAWSREETQYF.

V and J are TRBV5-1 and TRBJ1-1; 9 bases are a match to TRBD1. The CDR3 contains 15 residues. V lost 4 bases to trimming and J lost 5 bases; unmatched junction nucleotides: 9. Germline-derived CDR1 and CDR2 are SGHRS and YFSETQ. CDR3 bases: TGCGCCAGCAGCAGAATGGGACAGGGAGGTACTGAAGCTTTCTTT. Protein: CASSRMGQGGTEAFF.

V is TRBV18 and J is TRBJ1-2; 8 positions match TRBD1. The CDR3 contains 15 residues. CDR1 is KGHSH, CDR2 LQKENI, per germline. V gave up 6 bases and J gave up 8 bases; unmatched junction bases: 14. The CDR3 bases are TGTGCCAGCTCTCCCACTGGGCAGGGGGCTCGAGGCTACACCTTC. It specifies CASSPTGQGARGYTF.

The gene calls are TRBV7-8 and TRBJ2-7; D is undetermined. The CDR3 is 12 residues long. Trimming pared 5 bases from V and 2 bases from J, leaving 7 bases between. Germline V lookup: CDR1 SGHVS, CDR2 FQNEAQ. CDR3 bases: TGTGCCAGCAGCGTTCTCGCCTACGAGCAGTACTTC. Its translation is CASSVLAYEQYF.